The 2 T cell receptor beta chains given below trace back to one sample, sequenced in a study of T cell repertoires in cytomegalovirus infection. TCRdb reprocessed the reads via MiXCR and lists one record per CDR3 protein. The sample shows some 220,000 distinct CDR3 sequences, about 7% of them seen only once. The sequenced sample was PBMCs. Receptor source: a human donor in good health (CMV status not recorded). Some clones in this sample may be carry-over from other donors' samples.

This clonotype was detected many times. J is TRBJ2-7 and V is TRBV28; possibly TRBD1 or TRBD2 for D (5 bases each). V lost 3 bases, J lost 4 bases, and 13 bases lay in between. In germline, CDR1 is MDHEN, CDR2 SYDVKM. The CDR3 runs 14 residues. CDR3 nucleotide sequence: TGTGCCAGCAGTTTGGGAGACAGATTTTACGAGCAGTACTTC. This codes for CASSLGDRFYEQYF.

Ten or more counts support this clonotype. The chain links TRBV6-6 to TRBJ2-7; D call uncertain. The CDR3 is made up of 12 amino acids. CDR1 and CDR2 (germline): MNHNY, SVGAGI (reference sequence). Trimming stripped 6 bases from V and 5 bases from J, with 11 bases between. CDR3 in amino acids: CASSPGPDEQYF. The CDR3 DNA reads TGTGCCAGCAGCCCTGGACCCGACGAGCAGTACTTC.